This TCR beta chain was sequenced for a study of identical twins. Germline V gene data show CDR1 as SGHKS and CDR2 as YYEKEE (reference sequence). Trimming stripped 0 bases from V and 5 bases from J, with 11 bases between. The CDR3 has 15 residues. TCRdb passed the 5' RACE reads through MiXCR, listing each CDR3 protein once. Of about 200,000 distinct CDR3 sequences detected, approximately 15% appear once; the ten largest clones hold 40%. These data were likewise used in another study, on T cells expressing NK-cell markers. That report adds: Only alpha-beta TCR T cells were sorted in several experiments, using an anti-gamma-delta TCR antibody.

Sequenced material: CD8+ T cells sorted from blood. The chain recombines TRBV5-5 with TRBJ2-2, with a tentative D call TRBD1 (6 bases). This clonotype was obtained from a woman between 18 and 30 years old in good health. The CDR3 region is CASSLVDRPTGELFF. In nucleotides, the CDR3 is TGTGCCAGCAGCTTGGTTGACAGGCCTACCGGGGAGCTGTTTTTT. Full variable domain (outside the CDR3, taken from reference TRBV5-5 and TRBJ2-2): DAGVTQSPTHLIKTRGQQVTLRCSPISGHKSVSWYQQVLGQGPQFIFQYYEKEERGRGNFPDRFSARQFPNYSSELNVNALLLGDSALYLCASSLVDRPTGELFFGEGSRLTVL.